The 9 T cell receptor beta chains listed next were all sequenced from one sample in a study of shared clonotypes between healthy human individuals. Assay used: immunoSEQ multiplex PCR; TCRdb lists only in-frame clones, some missing. This sample yields over a million clones, of which around 98% are seen a single time; approximately 0.44% belongs to the top ten. The sample was naive CD4+ T cells sorted from blood. Subset of the sample: CD45RA+ positively selected. The receptors come from a man aged 30 to 45 in good health.

CDR3 residues: CASRTGVYGYTF. The DNA of the CDR3 is TGTGCCAGTAGGACAGGAGTCTATGGCTACACCTTC. The V and J genes are TRBV6-5 and TRBJ1-2, with 7 bases lining up with TRBD1. Per germline, CDR1 MNHEY and CDR2 SVGAGI. The CDR3 loop spans 12 amino acids. Trimming cost V 9 bases and J 4 bases; bases outside gene matches: 5.

The CDR3, as DNA: TGCGCCAGCAGCGGATTGGTTAGCGCGGAGAACACTGAAGCTTTCTTT. Its protein product is CASSGLVSAENTEAFF. This rearrangement joins TRBV5-1 to TRBJ1-1, with D hard to call. Trimming took off 4 bases at V and 1 base at J, with 17 bases between the two ends. The length of the CDR3 is 16 residues. Germline CDR1 is SGHRS and CDR2 is YFSETQ. The full variable domain, rest sourced from reference TRBV5-1 and TRBJ1-1, is KAGVTQTPRYLIKTRGQQVTLSCSPISGHRSVSWYQQTPGQGLQFLFEYFSETQRNKGNFPGRFSGRQFSNSRSEMNVSTLELGDSALYLCASSGLVSAENTEAFFGQGTRLTVV.

J is TRBJ2-3 and V is TRBV9, with TRBD2 identical over 9 bases. V shed 0 bases and J 4 bases; nucleotides not matched to a gene: 6. The length of the CDR3 is 16 residues. CDR1 is SGDLS and CDR2 is YYNGEE in the germline V gene. The DNA for the CDR3 is TGTGCCAGCAGCGTAGTAGCCGGGACTAGCCCAGATACGCAGTATTTT. Translating it yields CASSVVAGTSPDTQYF.

This clone was found once. The sample holds other DNA sequences that translate to the same CDR3. J is TRBJ1-5 and V is TRBV9; D is unclear. Trimming removed 0 bases from V and 7 bases from J, with 8 bases in between. This CDR3 is 13 amino acids long. Per the germline V gene, CDR1 is SGDLS and CDR2 is YYNGEE. The CDR3 nucleotides read TGTGCCAGCAGCGTAGCGACTGGCCAGCCCCAGCATTTT. It encodes CASSVATGQPQHF. Looking up the rest from reference TRBV9 and TRBJ1-5 gives the full variable domain: DSGVTQTPKHLITATGQRVTLRCSPRSGDLSVYWYQQSLDQGLQFLIQYYNGEERAKGNILERFSAQQFPDLHSELNLSSLELGDSALYFCASSVATGQPQHFGDGTRLSIL.

As for this clone: Other DNA variants within this sample encode the same CDR3. J is TRBJ2-7 and V is TRBV28; D remains ambiguous. The germline V gene encodes CDR1 MDHEN and CDR2 SYDVKM. The ends were cut back, 6 bases at V and 2 bases at J, with 5 bases in the middle. The CDR3 loop spans 11 amino acids. The CDR3 loop is CASSPAYEQYF. The DNA of the CDR3 is TGTGCCAGCAGCCCAGCCTACGAGCAGTACTTC.

The chain carries TRBV29-1 and TRBJ1-2, with D perhaps matching TRBD1 (6 bases). The germline V gene encodes CDR1 SQVTM and CDR2 ANQGSEA. This CDR3 contains 15 residues. V was trimmed by 7 bases and J by 4 bases, leaving 22 bases between them. CDR3 region: CSGLFGGRYGYGYTF. In DNA, the CDR3 is TGCAGCGGGCTATTCGGGGGGCGCTACGGCTATGGCTACACCTTC. The full variable domain, rest sourced from reference TRBV29-1 and TRBJ1-2, is SAVISQKPSRDICQRGTSLTIQCQVDSQVTMMFWYRQQPGQSLTLIATANQGSEATYESGFVIDKFPISRPNLTFSTLTVSNMSPEDSSIYLCSGLFGGRYGYGYTFGSGTRLTVV.

This chain connects TRBV4-3 to TRBJ2-2; D is ambiguous. The CDR3 loop spans 15 amino acids. Deletions cut 0 bases from V and 5 bases from J, with 10 bases between. Germline CDR1 is LGHNA and CDR2 is YSLEER. The CDR3 spells CASSQDGSITGELFF. In DNA, the CDR3 is TGCGCCAGCAGCCAAGATGGTTCCATTACCGGGGAGCTGTTTTTT.

CDR3 sequence (DNA): TGTGCCAGCAGTGAAACCATAGGACGGGTCACCGGGGAGCTGTTTTTT. Amino acid sequence: CASSETIGRVTGELFF. The chain joins TRBV28 to TRBJ2-2; D gene uncertain. The CDR3 is made up of 16 amino acids. Germline V gene lookup returns CDR1 MDHEN and CDR2 SYDVKM. Trimming cost V 5 bases and J 4 bases, with 17 bases left between them. Supplemented by reference TRBV28 and TRBJ2-2, the full variable domain reads DVKVTQSSRYLVKRTGEKVFLECVQDMDHENMFWYRQDPGLGLRLIYFSYDVKMKEKGDIPEGYSVSREKKERFSLILESASTNQTSMYLCASSETIGRVTGELFFGEGSRLTVL.

Comment on this clone: The same CDR3 also results from other DNA sequences found in this sample. The chain combines TRBV19 with TRBJ1-1; D ambiguous. Germline values: CDR1 LNHDA, CDR2 SQIVND (reference sequence). V lost 3 bases and J lost 1, with 6 bases in between. This CDR3 spans 13 amino acids. The DNA for the CDR3 is TGTGCCAGTAGTATTATCGGGAACACTGAAGCTTTCTTT. Amino acids: CASSIIGNTEAFF. Full variable domain (rest looked up from reference TRBV19 and TRBJ1-1): DGGITQSPKYLFRKEGQNVTLSCEQNLNHDAMYWYRQDPGQGLRLIYYSQIVNDFQKGDIAEGYSVSREKKESFPLTVTSAQKNPTAFYLCASSIIGNTEAFFGQGTRLTVV.